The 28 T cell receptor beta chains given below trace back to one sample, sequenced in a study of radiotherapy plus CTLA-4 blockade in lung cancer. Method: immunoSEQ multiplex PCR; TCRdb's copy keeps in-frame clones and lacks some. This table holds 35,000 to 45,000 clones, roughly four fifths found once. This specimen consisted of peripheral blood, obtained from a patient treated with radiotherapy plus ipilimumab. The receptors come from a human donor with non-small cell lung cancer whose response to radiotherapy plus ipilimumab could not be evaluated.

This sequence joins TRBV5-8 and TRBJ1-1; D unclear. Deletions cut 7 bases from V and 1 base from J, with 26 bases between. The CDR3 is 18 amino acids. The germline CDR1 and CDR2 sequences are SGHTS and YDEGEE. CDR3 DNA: TGTGCCAGCCCATCCGAGGCGGTTAGAGGTTTCCGGAACACTGAAGCTTTCTTT. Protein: CASPSEAVRGFRNTEAFF.

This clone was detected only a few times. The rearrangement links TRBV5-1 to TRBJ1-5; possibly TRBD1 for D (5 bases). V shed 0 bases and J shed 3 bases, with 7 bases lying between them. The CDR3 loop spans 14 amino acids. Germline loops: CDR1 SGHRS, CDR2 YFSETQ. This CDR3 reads CASSLGQPNQPQHF. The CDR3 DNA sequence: TGCGCCAGCAGCTTGGGACAGCCCAATCAGCCCCAGCATTTT.

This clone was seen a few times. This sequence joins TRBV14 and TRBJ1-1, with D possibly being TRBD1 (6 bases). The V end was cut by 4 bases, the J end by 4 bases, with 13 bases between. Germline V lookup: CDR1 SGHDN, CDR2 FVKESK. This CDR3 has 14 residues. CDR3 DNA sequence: TGTGCCAGCAGCCGAGGGGGAGTAAGCACTGAAGCTTTCTTT. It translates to CASSRGGVSTEAFF.

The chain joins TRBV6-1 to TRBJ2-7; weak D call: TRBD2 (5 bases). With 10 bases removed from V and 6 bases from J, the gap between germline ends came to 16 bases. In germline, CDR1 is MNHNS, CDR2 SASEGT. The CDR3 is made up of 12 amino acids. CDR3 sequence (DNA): TGTGCCATCAGAAGCGGAGGCGTCGAGCAGTACTTC. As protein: CAIRSGGVEQYF.

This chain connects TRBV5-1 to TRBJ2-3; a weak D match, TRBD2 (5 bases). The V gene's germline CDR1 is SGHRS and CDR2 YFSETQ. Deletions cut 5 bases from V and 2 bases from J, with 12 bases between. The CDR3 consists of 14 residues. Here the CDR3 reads CASRLSGFTDTQYF. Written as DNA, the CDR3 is TGCGCCAGCAGACTGAGCGGTTTCACAGATACGCAGTATTTT.

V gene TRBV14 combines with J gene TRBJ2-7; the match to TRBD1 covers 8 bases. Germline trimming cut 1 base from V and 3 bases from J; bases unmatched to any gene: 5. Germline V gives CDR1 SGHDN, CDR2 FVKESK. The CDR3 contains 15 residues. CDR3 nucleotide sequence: TGTGCCAGCAGCCAAGCACAGGGGGTTGGCTACGAGCAGTACTTC. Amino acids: CASSQAQGVGYEQYF.

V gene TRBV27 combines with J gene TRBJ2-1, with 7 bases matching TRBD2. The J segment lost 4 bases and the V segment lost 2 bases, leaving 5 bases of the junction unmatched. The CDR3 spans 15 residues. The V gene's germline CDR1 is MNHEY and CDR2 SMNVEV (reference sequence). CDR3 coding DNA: TGTGCCAGCAGTTTAGGGGGGACTAAGTACAATGAGCAGTTCTTC. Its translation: CASSLGGTKYNEQFF.

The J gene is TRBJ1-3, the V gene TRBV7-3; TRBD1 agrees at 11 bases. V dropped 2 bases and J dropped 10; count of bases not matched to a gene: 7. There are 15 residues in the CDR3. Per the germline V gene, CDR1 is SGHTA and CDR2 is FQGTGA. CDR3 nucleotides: TGTGCCAGCAGCTTAGGTACCGGGACAGGGGGAACCATATATTTT. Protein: CASSLGTGTGGTIYF.

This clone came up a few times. The CDR3, as DNA: TGTGCCAGCAGATTTAACCGGGACAGGGGCCGCGGTGGCATGAACACTGAAGCTTTCTTT. Protein: CASRFNRDRGRGGMNTEAFF. J is TRBJ1-1 and V is TRBV5-4; 10 positions match TRBD1. From germline, CDR1 is SGHNT and CDR2 YYREEE (reference sequence). The junction had 19 bases not matched to a gene; V was cut back by 5 bases and J by 0 bases. This CDR3 contains 20 residues.

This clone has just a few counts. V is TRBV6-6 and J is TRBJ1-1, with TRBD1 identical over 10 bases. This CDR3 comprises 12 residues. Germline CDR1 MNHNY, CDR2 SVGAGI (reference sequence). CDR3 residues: CAATGGLPEAFF. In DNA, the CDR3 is TGTGCAGCGACAGGGGGCTTACCTGAAGCTTTCTTT.

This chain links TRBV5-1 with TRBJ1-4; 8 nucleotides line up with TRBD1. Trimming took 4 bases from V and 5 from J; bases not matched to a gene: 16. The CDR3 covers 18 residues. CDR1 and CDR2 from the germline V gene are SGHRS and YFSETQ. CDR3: CASSPPSDLTGVNEKLFF. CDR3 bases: TGCGCCAGCAGCCCACCCTCAGACTTGACAGGGGTGAATGAAAAACTGTTTTTT.

CDR3 amino acids: CASSEVRTDQETQYF. CDR3 nucleotide sequence: TGTGCCAGCAGTGAAGTTCGGACAGACCAAGAGACCCAGTACTTC. V and J are TRBV6-1 and TRBJ2-5; weak D call: TRBD1 (6 bases). CDR1 MNHNS and CDR2 SASEGT come from the germline V gene. Trimming removed 1 base at V and 0 bases at J, with 9 bases between. The CDR3 is made up of 15 amino acids.

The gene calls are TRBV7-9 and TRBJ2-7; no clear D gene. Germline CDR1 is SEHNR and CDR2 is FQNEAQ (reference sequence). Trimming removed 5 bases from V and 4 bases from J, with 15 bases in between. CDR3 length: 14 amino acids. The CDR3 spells CASSLEISRYEQYF. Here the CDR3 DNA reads TGTGCCAGCAGCCTGGAAATTAGCCGGTACGAGCAGTACTTC.

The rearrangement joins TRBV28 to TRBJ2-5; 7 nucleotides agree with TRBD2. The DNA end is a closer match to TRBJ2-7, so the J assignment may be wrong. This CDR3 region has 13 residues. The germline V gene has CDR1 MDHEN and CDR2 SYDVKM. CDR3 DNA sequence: TGTGCCAGCAGTTCGACTAGCTCTTACGAGCAGTACTTC. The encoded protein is CASSSTSSYEQYF.

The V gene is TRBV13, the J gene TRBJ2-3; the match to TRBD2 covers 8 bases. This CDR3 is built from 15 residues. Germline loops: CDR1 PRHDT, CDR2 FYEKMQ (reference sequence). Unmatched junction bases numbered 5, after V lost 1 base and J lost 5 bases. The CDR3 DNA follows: TGTGCCAGCAGCTTAGCGGGAGGGCCTAGAGATACGCAGTATTTT. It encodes CASSLAGGPRDTQYF.

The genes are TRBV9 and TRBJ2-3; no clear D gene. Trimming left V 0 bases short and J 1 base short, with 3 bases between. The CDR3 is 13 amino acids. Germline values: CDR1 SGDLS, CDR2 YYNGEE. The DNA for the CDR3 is TGTGCCAGCAGCGTAGGCGGCACAGATACGCAGTATTTT. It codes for CASSVGGTDTQYF. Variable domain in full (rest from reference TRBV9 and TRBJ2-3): DSGVTQTPKHLITATGQRVTLRCSPRSGDLSVYWYQQSLDQGLQFLIQYYNGEERAKGNILERFSAQQFPDLHSELNLSSLELGDSALYFCASSVGGTDTQYFGPGTRLTVL.

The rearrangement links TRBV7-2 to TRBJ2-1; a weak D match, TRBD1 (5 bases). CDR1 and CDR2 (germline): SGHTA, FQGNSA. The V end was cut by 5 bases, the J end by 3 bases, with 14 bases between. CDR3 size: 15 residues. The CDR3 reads CASSPVIGVYNEQFF. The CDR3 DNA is TGTGCCAGCAGCCCGGTGATAGGGGTCTACAATGAGCAGTTCTTC.

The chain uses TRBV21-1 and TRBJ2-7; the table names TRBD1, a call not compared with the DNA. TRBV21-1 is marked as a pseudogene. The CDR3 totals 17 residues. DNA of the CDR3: TGTGCCAGCAGCAAATCAGGGGACGCCCCCTGCTCCTACGAGCAGTACTTC. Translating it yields CASSKSGDAPCSYEQYF.

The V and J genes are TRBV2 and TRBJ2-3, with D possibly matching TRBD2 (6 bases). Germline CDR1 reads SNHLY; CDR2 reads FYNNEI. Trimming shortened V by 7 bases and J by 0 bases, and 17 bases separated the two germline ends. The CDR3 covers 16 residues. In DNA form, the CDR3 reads TGTGCCAGCACCCCCTGGACTACCACTAGCACAGATACGCAGTATTTT. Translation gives CASTPWTTTSTDTQYF.

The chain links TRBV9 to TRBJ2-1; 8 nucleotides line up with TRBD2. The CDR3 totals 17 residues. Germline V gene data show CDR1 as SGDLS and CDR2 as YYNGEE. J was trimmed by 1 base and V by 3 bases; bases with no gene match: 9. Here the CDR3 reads CASSARMERGSYNEQFF. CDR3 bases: TGTGCCAGCAGCGCAAGGATGGAGCGGGGGTCCTACAATGAGCAGTTCTTC.

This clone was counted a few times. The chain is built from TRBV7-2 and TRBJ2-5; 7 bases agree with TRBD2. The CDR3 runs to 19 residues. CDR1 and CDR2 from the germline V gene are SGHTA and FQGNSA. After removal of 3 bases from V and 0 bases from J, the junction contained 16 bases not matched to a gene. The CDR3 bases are TGTGCCAGCAGCTTGCTCATAACACGGCGGGGAGGGGACCAAGAGACCCAGTACTTC. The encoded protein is CASSLLITRRGGDQETQYF.

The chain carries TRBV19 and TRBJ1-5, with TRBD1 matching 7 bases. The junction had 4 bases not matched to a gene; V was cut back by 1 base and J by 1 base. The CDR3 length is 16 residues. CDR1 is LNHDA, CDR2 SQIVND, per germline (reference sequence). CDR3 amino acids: CASSIGDSPSNQPQHF. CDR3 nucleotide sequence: TGTGCCAGTAGTATAGGGGACAGCCCGAGCAATCAGCCCCAGCATTTT. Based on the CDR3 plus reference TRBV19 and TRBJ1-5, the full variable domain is DGGITQSPKYLFRKEGQNVTLSCEQNLNHDAMYWYRQDPGQGLRLIYYSQIVNDFQKGDIAEGYSVSREKKESFPLTVTSAQKNPTAFYLCASSIGDSPSNQPQHFGDGTRLSIL.

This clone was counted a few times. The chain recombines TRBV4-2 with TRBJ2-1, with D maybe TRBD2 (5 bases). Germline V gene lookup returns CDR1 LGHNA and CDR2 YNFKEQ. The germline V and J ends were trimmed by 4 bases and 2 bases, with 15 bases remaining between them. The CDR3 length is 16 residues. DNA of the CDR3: TGTGCCAGCAGCCGAGTAGCGCAAGATGCCTACAATGAGCAGTTCTTC. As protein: CASSRVAQDAYNEQFF.

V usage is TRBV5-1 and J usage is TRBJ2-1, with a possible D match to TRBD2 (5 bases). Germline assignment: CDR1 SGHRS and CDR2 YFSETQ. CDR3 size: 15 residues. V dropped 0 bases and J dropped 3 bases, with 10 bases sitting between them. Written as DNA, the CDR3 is TGCGCCAGCAGCTTGGGGGTTGGGAGCTACAATGAGCAGTTCTTC. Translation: CASSLGVGSYNEQFF. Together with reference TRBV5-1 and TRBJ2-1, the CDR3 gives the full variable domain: KAGVTQTPRYLIKTRGQQVTLSCSPISGHRSVSWYQQTPGQGLQFLFEYFSETQRNKGNFPGRFSGRQFSNSRSEMNVSTLELGDSALYLCASSLGVGSYNEQFFGPGTRLTVL.

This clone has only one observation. This chain's CDR3 is CASSSFQGAGELFF. The CDR3 nucleotides read TGTGCCAGCAGCTCCTTTCAGGGTGCCGGGGAGCTGTTTTTT. The rearrangement links TRBV5-4 to TRBJ2-2; D is perhaps TRBD1 (5 bases). Germline V gives CDR1 SGHNT, CDR2 YYREEE (reference sequence). The germline V and J ends were trimmed by 3 bases and 6 bases, with 12 bases remaining between them. This CDR3 has 14 amino acids.

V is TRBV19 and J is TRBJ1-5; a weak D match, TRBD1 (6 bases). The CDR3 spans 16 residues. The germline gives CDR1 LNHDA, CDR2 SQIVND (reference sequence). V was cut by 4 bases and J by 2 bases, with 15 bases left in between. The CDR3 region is CASSTSTGFGNQPQHF. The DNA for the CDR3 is TGTGCCAGTAGTACTTCAACAGGGTTTGGCAATCAGCCCCAGCATTTT.

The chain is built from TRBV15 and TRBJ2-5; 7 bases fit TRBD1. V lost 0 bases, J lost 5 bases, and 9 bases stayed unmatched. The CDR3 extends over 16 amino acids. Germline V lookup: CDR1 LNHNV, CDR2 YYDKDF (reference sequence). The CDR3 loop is CATSRDHQGVGETQYF. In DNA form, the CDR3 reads TGTGCCACCAGCAGAGATCATCAGGGGGTTGGGGAGACCCAGTACTTC.

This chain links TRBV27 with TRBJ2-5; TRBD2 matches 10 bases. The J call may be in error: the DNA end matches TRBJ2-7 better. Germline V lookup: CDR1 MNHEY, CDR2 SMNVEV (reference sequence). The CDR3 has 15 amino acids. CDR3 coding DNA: TGTGCCAGCAGTTTACGGACTAGCGGATCCTACGAGCAGTACTTC. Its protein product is CASSLRTSGSYEQYF.